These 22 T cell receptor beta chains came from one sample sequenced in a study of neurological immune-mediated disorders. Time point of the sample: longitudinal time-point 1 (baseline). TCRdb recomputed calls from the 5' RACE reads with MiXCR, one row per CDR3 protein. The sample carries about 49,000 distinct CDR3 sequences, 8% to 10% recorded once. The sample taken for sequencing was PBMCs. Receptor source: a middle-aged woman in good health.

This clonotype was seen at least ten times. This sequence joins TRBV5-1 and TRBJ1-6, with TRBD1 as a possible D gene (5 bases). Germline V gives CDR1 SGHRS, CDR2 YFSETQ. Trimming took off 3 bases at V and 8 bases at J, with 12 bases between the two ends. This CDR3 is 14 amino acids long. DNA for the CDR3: TGCGCCAGCAGCTGGGCGGGAGGGGATTCACCCCTCCACTTT. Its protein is CASSWAGGDSPLHF.

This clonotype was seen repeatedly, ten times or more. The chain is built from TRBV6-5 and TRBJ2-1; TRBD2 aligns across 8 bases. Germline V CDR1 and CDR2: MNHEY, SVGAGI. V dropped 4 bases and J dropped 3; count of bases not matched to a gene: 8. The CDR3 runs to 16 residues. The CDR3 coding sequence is TGTGCCAGCAGTTGGAGCGGGGGCAAAAACTACAATGAGCAGTTCTTC. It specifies CASSWSGGKNYNEQFF.

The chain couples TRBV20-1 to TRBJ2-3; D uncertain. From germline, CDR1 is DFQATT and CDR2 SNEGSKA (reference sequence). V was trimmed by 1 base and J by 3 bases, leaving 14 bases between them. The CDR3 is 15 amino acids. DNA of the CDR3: TGCAGTGCTAGAGTACTTGGGCAGATAACAGATACGCAGTATTTT. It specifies CSARVLGQITDTQYF.

In DNA, the CDR3 is TGCGCCAGCAGCCACCTCCCGGGTCAACTAAACACCGGGGAGCTGTTTTTT. It is translated as CASSHLPGQLNTGELFF. The chain uses TRBV4-1 and TRBJ2-2, with unresolved D. The CDR3 runs to 17 residues. Germline lookup yields CDR1 MGHRA and CDR2 YSYEKL. V was cut by 3 bases and J by 2 bases, with 16 bases left in between.

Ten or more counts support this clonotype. CDR3 in amino acids: CSAGGTGAHVTEAFF. The CDR3 DNA reads TGCAGCGCCGGGGGGACAGGGGCTCATGTGACTGAAGCTTTCTTT. The rearrangement joins TRBV29-1 to TRBJ1-1; 10 nucleotides align to TRBD1. The ends lost 7 bases at V and 5 bases at J; junction bases unmatched: 13. This CDR3 region has 15 residues. CDR1 is SQVTM and CDR2 is ANQGSEA in the germline V gene.

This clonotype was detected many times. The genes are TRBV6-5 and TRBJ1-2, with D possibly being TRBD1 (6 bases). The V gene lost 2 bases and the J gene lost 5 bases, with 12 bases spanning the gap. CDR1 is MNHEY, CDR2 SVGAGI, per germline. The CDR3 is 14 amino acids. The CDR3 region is CASSYRGGGYGYTF. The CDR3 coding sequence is TGTGCCAGCAGTTACAGAGGGGGAGGTTATGGCTACACCTTC.

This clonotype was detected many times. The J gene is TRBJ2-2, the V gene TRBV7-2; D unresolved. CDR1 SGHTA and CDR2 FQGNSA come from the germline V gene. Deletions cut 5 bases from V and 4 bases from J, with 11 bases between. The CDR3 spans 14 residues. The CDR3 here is CASSPQVTTGELFF. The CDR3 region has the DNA TGTGCCAGCAGCCCCCAAGTGACCACCGGGGAGCTGTTTTTT. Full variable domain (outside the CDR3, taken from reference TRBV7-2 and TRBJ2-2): GAGVSQSPSNKVTEKGKDVELRCDPISGHTALYWYRQSLGQGLEFLIYFQGNSAPDKSGLPSDRFSAERTGGSVSTLTIQRTQQEDSAVYLCASSPQVTTGELFFGEGSRLTVL.

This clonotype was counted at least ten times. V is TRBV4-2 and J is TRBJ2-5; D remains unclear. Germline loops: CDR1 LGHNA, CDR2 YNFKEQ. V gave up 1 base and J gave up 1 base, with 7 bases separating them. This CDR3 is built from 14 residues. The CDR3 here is CASSQAGSQETQYF. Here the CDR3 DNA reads TGTGCCAGCAGCCAAGCCGGATCCCAAGAGACCCAGTACTTC.

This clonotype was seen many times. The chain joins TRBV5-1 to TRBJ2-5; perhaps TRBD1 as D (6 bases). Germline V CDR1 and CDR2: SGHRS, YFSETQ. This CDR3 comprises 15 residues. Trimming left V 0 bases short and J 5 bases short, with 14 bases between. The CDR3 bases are TGCGCCAGCAGCTTGGGGCAACAGGGATGGGAGACCCAGTACTTC. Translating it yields CASSLGQQGWETQYF.

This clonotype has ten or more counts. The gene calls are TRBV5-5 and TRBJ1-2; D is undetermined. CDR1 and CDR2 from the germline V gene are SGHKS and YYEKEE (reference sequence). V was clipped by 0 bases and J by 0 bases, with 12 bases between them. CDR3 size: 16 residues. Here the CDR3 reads CASSLARTAANYGYTF. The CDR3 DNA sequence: TGTGCCAGCAGCTTGGCCCGAACAGCCGCTAACTATGGCTACACCTTC.

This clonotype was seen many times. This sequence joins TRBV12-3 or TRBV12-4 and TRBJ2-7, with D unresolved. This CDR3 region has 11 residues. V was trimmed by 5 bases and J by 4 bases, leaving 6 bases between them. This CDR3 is CASSTQYEQYF. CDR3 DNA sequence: TGTGCCAGCAGTACACAATACGAGCAGTACTTC.

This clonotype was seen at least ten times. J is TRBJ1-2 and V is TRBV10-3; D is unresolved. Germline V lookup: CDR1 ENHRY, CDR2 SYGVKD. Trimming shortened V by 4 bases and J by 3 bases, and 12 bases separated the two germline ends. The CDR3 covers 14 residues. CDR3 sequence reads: CAISASPWDYGYTF. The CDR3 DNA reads TGTGCCATCAGTGCCTCCCCATGGGACTATGGCTACACCTTC.

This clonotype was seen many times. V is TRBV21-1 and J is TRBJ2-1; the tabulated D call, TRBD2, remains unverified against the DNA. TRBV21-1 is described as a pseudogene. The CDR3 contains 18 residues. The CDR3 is CASSKVKTSGISYNEQFF. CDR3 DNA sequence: TGTGCCAGCAGCAAAGTGAAGACTAGCGGGATATCCTACAATGAGCAGTTCTTC.

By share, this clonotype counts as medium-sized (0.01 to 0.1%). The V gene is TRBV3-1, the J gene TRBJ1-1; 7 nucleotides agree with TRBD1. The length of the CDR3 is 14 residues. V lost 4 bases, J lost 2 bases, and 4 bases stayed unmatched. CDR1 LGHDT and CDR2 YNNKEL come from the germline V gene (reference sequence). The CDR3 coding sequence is TGTGCCAGCAGCCGAAGGGACAGTAACACTGAAGCTTTCTTT. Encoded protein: CASSRRDSNTEAFF.

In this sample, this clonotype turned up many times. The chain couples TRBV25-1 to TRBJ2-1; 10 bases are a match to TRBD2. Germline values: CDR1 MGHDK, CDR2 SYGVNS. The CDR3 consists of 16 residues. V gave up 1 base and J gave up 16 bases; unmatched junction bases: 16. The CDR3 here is CASSEWGKREGPRVFF. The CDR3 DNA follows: TGTGCCAGCAGTGAATGGGGGAAGCGGGAGGGACCCCGGGTCTTCTTC.

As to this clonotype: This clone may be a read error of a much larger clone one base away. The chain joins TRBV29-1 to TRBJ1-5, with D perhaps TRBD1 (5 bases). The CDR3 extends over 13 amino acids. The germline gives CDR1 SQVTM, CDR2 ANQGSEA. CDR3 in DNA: TGCAGCGCCCAAATTGGGGGTGATCAGCACCAGCATTTT. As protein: CSAQIGGDQHQHF.

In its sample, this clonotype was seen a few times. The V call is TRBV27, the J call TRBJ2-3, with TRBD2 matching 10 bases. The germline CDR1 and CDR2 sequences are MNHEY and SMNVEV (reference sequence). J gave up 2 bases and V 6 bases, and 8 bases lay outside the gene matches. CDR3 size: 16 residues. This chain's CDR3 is CASSHVAGGYTDTQYF. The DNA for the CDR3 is TGTGCCAGCAGCCACGTAGCGGGAGGCTACACAGATACGCAGTATTTT.

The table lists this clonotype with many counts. CDR3 nucleotide sequence: TGCGCCAGCAGCTTGGAAGCAGGGACGATTTACGAGCAGTACTTC. This gives the protein CASSLEAGTIYEQYF. This sequence joins TRBV5-1 and TRBJ2-7; possibly TRBD1 or TRBD2 for D (5 bases each). V was clipped by 0 bases and J by 4 bases, with 14 bases between them. Germline V lookup: CDR1 SGHRS, CDR2 YFSETQ. The CDR3 is 15 amino acids.

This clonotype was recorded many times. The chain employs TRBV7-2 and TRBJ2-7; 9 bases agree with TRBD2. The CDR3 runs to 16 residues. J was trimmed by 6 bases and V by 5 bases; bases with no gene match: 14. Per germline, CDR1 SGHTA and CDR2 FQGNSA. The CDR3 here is CASSPQPSGTAGEQYF. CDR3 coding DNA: TGTGCCAGCAGCCCACAACCTAGCGGGACCGCCGGCGAGCAGTACTTC. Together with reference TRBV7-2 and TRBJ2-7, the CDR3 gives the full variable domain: GAGVSQSPSNKVTEKGKDVELRCDPISGHTALYWYRQSLGQGLEFLIYFQGNSAPDKSGLPSDRFSAERTGGSVSTLTIQRTQQEDSAVYLCASSPQPSGTAGEQYFGPGTRLTVT.

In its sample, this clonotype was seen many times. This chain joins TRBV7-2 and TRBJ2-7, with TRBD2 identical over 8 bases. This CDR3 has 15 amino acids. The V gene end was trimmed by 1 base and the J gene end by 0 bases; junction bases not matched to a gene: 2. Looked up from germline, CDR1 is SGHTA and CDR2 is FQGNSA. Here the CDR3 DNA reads TGTGCCAGCAGCTTAGAAGCGGGAGCCTCCTACGAGCAGTACTTC. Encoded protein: CASSLEAGASYEQYF.

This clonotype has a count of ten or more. As DNA, the CDR3 is TGCAGCGGGGTAGCGGAAACCGGGGAGCTGTTTTTT. Residues: CSGVAETGELFF. The V call is TRBV20-1, the J call TRBJ2-2, with D possibly matching TRBD2 (6 bases). The CDR3 has 12 amino acids. Germline V gene lookup returns CDR1 DFQATT and CDR2 SNEGSKA (reference sequence).

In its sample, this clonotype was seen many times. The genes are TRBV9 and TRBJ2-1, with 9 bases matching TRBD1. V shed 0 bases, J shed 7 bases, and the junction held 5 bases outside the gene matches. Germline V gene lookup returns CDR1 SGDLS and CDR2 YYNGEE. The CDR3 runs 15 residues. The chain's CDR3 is CASSVGRTGVNEQFF. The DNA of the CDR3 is TGTGCCAGCAGCGTAGGGAGGACAGGGGTGAATGAGCAGTTCTTC.